This record looks at one T cell receptor beta chain sequence and its context. Primers: 60 Vbeta forward and 13 Jbeta reverse. Clones were read by immunoSEQ multiplex PCR, and TCRdb kept only the in-frame ones, dropping some. The repertoire holds roughly 200,000 clones, with 70% to 85% as singletons. The sample originates from a study of cytomegalovirus exposure and HLA in healthy donors. Sequenced material: PBMCs. The receptor's source is a woman in her forties in good health and CMV-seronegative.

The chain's CDR3 is CASSHPGVIGATEAFF. The CDR3 DNA reads as TGTGCCAGCAGCCACCCGGGGGTAATTGGGGCAACTGAAGCTTTCTTT. The chain carries TRBV7-9 and TRBJ1-1, with a weak D call TRBD1 (5 bases). The CDR3 consists of 16 residues. Germline-derived CDR1 and CDR2 are SEHNR and FQNEAQ (reference sequence). Deletions cut 5 bases from V and 5 bases from J, with 21 bases between.